Reported below is one TCR beta chain. The antigen is undetermined. This sample is drawn from a study of blood T cells in healthy people across ages. Germline V CDR1 and CDR2: WNHNN, SYGVQD (reference sequence). This CDR3 contains 15 residues. Study-wide findings and caveats: Among T cells, TCR beta diversity per million cells dropped roughly linearly as age rose.

Then a second PCR, running roughly 7 to 11 cycles, was carried out with a sample-barcoded 5' primer and a J-beta primer mix. One entry per CDR3 protein results from TCRdb running MiXCR on the 5' RACE reads. The sample consists of about 1,400,000 distinct CDR3 sequences, approximately 63% of them appearing once. The chain couples TRBV10-1 to TRBJ2-4; tentatively, D is TRBD1 (6 bases). The closer fit of TRBJ2-7 to the DNA end suggests the J call may be wrong. This sequence was found in a man younger than 30 in good health. The sample was blood. The DNA for the CDR3 is TGCGCCAGCAGTGACCAAGGACAGAGGGCACACGAGCAGTACTTC. This encodes CASSDQGQRAHEQYF.